What follows are 17 T cell receptor beta chains derived from one specimen sequenced in a study of Graves' ophthalmopathy and Graves' hyperthyroidism listed by TCRdb under 2018. The reads were generated on an Illumina HiSeq 2000. For repertoire sequencing, the TCR beta CDR3 regions were amplified from RNA transcripts. The first round was an RT-PCR using HTBI primers with the Qiagen OneStep RT-PCR kit, and this first round was followed by a second-round multiplex PCR, then size selection and purification. TCRdb handled the public reads itself, with Q25 trimming in fastp and clone calling in MiXCR, and kept productive beta chains. Every CDR3 protein is listed once, alongside the most common genes and DNA of its rows. Across this sample there are 560,000 or so distinct CDR3 sequences, with roughly 39% seen only once. The ten largest clones represent around 4.6% of the sample. The material sequenced was peripheral blood or thyroid tissue (not recorded which). The receptors originated from an adult man with Graves' hyperthyroidism.

On this clonotype: A single base separates this from a much larger clone, so it may be a read error. The chain employs TRBV9 and TRBJ2-7, with no clear D. This CDR3 is 15 amino acids long. Germline CDR1 is SGDLS and CDR2 is YYNGEE. CDR3 residues: CACSVDLGPSYEQYF. DNA of the CDR3: TGTGCCTGCAGCGTAGATCTGGGTCCAAGCTACGAGCAGTACTTC.

The table lists this clonotype with many counts. This chain joins TRBV29-1 and TRBJ1-6, with D possibly being TRBD1 (5 bases). The CDR3 loop spans 14 amino acids. Germline-derived CDR1 and CDR2 are SQVTM and ANQGSEA. Trimming left V 6 bases short and J 7 bases short, with 16 bases between. The CDR3 DNA follows: TGCAGCGTGAGAGGGACGGACCAAAATTCACCCCTCCACTTT. It specifies CSVRGTDQNSPLHF.

This clonotype came up a few times. This chain joins TRBV5-1 and TRBJ2-2, with a tentative D call TRBD1 (6 bases). Germline CDR1 and CDR2: SGHRS and YFSETQ. With 1 base removed from V and 1 base from J, the gap between germline ends came to 8 bases. The CDR3 contains 15 residues. Here the CDR3 reads CASSLKGENTGELFF. For the CDR3, the DNA is TGCGCCAGCAGCTTGAAGGGGGAGAACACCGGGGAGCTGTTTTTT. Complete variable domain (other parts from reference TRBV5-1 and TRBJ2-2): KAGVTQTPRYLIKTRGQQVTLSCSPISGHRSVSWYQQTPGQGLQFLFEYFSETQRNKGNFPGRFSGRQFSNSRSEMNVSTLELGDSALYLCASSLKGENTGELFFGEGSRLTVL.

About this clonotype itself: One end of the junction varies from germline; a read error may be responsible. The gene calls are TRBV10-3 and TRBJ2-7; maybe TRBD1 (5 bases). Germline CDR1 is ENHRY and CDR2 is SYGVKD. This CDR3 contains 15 residues. In DNA, the CDR3 is TGTGCCAGCAGTTACTCGCAGGGTCATTTTCCCGAGCAGTACTTC. Encoded protein: CASSYSQGHFPEQYF.

The sample holds many counts of this clonotype. Here the CDR3 DNA reads TGTGCCAGCGCCGCGCCGGGGGCCAAGTTCACTGAAGCTTTCTTT. It yields the protein CASAAPGAKFTEAFF. This chain joins TRBV7-9 and TRBJ1-1; a weak D match, TRBD1 (6 bases). The CDR3 is 15 residues long. The germline gives CDR1 SEHNR, CDR2 FQNEAQ (reference sequence). V lost 8 bases and J 4 bases, leaving 20 bases between the germline ends.

This sequence joins TRBV24-1 and TRBJ2-5; D call uncertain. The CDR3 contains 16 residues. The V end was cut by 3 bases, the J end by 5 bases, with 18 bases between. CDR1 and CDR2 from the germline V gene are KGHDR and SFDVKD. The CDR3 DNA is TGTGCCACCAGTGATGCCGGACCGGGCGATGGTGAGACCCAGTACTTC. This gives the protein CATSDAGPGDGETQYF.

The chain has TRBV7-6 and TRBJ1-6; 7 bases line up with TRBD1. Germline V CDR1 and CDR2: SGHVS, FNYEAQ. The V segment lost 1 base and the J segment 8 bases; nucleotides outside the gene matches: 11. The CDR3 is 17 residues long. The CDR3 coding sequence is TGTGCCAGCAGCTTAGAAGCGACAGGGATCGCTGATTCACCCCTCCACTTT. It encodes CASSLEATGIADSPLHF. The full variable domain, rest sourced from reference TRBV7-6 and TRBJ1-6, is GAGVSQSPRYKVTKRGQDVALRCDPISGHVSLYWYRQALGQGPEFLTYFNYEAQQDKSGLPNDRFSAERPEGSISTLTIQRTEQRDSAMYRCASSLEATGIADSPLHFGNGTRLTVT.

This sequence joins TRBV6-6 and TRBJ2-7; unclear D gene. This CDR3 comprises 14 residues. Trimming left V 6 bases short and J 0 bases short, with 12 bases between. Looked up from germline, CDR1 is MNHNY and CDR2 is SVGAGI (reference sequence). The CDR3 DNA sequence: TGTGCCAGCAGCGGTTTTAGGAGCTCCTACGAGCAGTACTTC. Its translation is CASSGFRSSYEQYF.

The V call is TRBV24-1, the J call TRBJ1-2, with no clear D. Germline loops: CDR1 KGHDR, CDR2 SFDVKD. V was trimmed by 1 base and J by 8 bases, leaving 13 bases between them. The CDR3 covers 14 residues. The CDR3 reads CATSDLTRMGGYTF. In DNA, the CDR3 is TGTGCCACCAGTGATTTAACCCGGATGGGCGGCTACACCTTC.

Many counts were recorded for this clonotype. This sequence joins TRBV5-4 and TRBJ2-7; 9 bases fit TRBD2. This CDR3 is 13 amino acids long. Germline V gives CDR1 SGHNT, CDR2 YYREEE (reference sequence). J lost 6 bases, V lost 4 bases, and 5 bases had no gene match. DNA of the CDR3: TGTGCCAGCAGCGGCGGGACTAGCCGCGAGCAGTACTTC. This sequence encodes CASSGGTSREQYF.

This clonotype was seen ten or more times. The gene calls are TRBV4-1 and TRBJ1-2; D is unresolved. Per germline, CDR1 MGHRA and CDR2 YSYEKL. This CDR3 has 14 residues. V gave up 0 bases and J gave up 0 bases, with 5 bases separating them. The CDR3 spells CASSQDIPNYGYTF. CDR3 sequence (DNA): TGCGCCAGCAGCCAAGATATACCTAACTATGGCTACACCTTC.

V is TRBV7-9 and J is TRBJ2-3; maybe TRBD2 (5 bases). Germline-derived CDR1 and CDR2 are SEHNR and FQNEAQ (reference sequence). Trimming removed 0 bases at V and 4 bases at J, with 17 bases between. This CDR3 has 17 amino acids. CDR3 sequence (DNA): TGTGCCAGCAGCTTAGCCGGTCCCGCGGCGAGGGCAGATACGCAGTATTTT. It yields the protein CASSLAGPAARADTQYF.

In regard to this clonotype: This may come from a read error, since a much larger clone is one base off. V usage is TRBV4-2 and J usage is TRBJ1-5; 7 nucleotides match TRBD1. The CDR3 covers 15 residues. V shed 1 base and J 6 bases; nucleotides not matched to a gene: 6. CDR1 and CDR2 from the germline V gene are LGHNA and YNFKEQ. For the CDR3, the DNA is TGTGCCAGCAGCCAAGGGATAGGGGGCGGTCAGCCCCAGCATTTT. Protein product: CASSQGIGGGQPQHF.

Notes on this clonotype: This may stem from a read error, because a much larger clone lies one nucleotide away. As DNA, the CDR3 is TGTGCCAGAAGCCCGGGCGGCCCGGGACAGGCGCTACTCTATGGCTACACCTTC. It is translated as CARSPGGPGQALLYGYTF. The gene calls are TRBV7-3 and TRBJ1-2; 8 bases map to TRBD1. The germline V gene encodes CDR1 SGHTA and CDR2 FQGTGA. With 9 bases clipped from V and 4 bases from J, the junction kept 22 bases outside the gene matches. There are 18 residues in the CDR3.

Remarks on this clonotype: A much larger clone lies one base from this, so it may be a read error. The chain joins TRBV20-1 to TRBJ1-4; 7 nucleotides line up with TRBD1. The trim removed 4 bases at V and 4 bases at J, leaving 6 bases unmatched. Germline CDR1 DFQATT, CDR2 SNEGSKA (reference sequence). The CDR3 contains 14 residues. CDR3 protein: CSAKNTGVNEKLFF. In DNA, the CDR3 is TGCAGTGCTAAAAATACAGGGGTTAATGAAAAACTGTTTTTT.

The genes are TRBV19 and TRBJ2-2; D is uncertain. CDR3 size: 12 residues. CDR1 and CDR2 (germline): LNHDA, SQIVND (reference sequence). V lost 3 bases and J lost 8, with 7 bases in between. The CDR3 nucleotides are TGTGCCAGTAGTATGACGGCAGGGGAGCTGTTTTTT. Translating it yields CASSMTAGELFF.

This rearrangement joins TRBV7-9 to TRBJ2-5; D perhaps matches TRBD1 (7 bases). Deletions cut 2 bases from V and 2 bases from J, with 15 bases between. Germline-derived CDR1 and CDR2 are SEHNR and FQNEAQ (reference sequence). The CDR3 extends over 16 amino acids. The CDR3: CASSLFAGGYQETQYF. CDR3 bases: TGTGCCAGCAGCTTATTCGCAGGGGGGTATCAAGAGACCCAGTACTTC.